The clone carrying this T cell receptor beta chain was counted many times. TCRdb independently ran MiXCR on the 5' RACE reads; one entry per CDR3 protein. The profile shows some 350,000 distinct CDR3 sequences, over 8% of them singletons. These data belong to a study of T cells after yellow fever vaccination. Germline values: CDR1 SEHNR, CDR2 FQNEAQ (reference sequence). The CDR3 is 15 residues long. Trimming took 5 bases from V and 2 from J, leaving 14 bases between them. The rearrangement joins TRBV7-9 to TRBJ2-3, with D possibly being TRBD1 (5 bases). The receptor's source is a man younger than 35 who received the YFV17D yellow fever vaccine. The material was PBMCs, obtained on the day of the first yellow fever vaccination. CDR3 sequence (DNA): TGTGCCAGCAGCCCCCCGACAGAGTCCACAGATACGCAGTATTTT. Protein sequence: CASSPPTESTDTQYF. Supplemented by reference TRBV7-9 and TRBJ2-3, the full variable domain reads DTGVSQNPRHKITKRGQNVTFRCDPISEHNRLYWYRQTLGQGPEFLTYFQNEAQLEKSRLLSDRFSAERPKGSFSTLEIQRTEQGDSAMYLCASSPPTESTDTQYFGPGTRLTVL.